Listed below are T cell receptor beta chains from one sample, sequenced in a study of shared clonotypes between healthy human individuals. Libraries were prepared by immunoSEQ multiplex PCR; TCRdb keeps only in-frame clonotypes and omits some of them. The table records about 1.5 million clones, 98% of them present only once. The sample was naive CD4+ T cells sorted from blood. The receptors shown here come from a man between 25 and 39 years old in good health. CDR3s include the opening cysteine and the closing phenylalanine or tryptophan. The D gene is left open where the match is weak. Rows give clone size only sometimes, using once, few, many, or a class for an expanded clone.

D gene: TRBD2
V gene: TRBV6-1
J gene: TRBJ2-7
clone size: NA
CDR3 DNA: TGTGCCAGCAGTGACCGCGGGAGGAGGAACGAGCAGTACTTC
CDR3 protein: CASSDRGRRNEQYF

D gene: TRBD1
V gene: TRBV5-1
J gene: TRBJ1-2
clone size: NA
CDR3 DNA: TGCGCCAGCAGCTTCCTAGACAGGGAGAACTATGGCTACACCTTC
CDR3 protein: CASSFLDRENYGYTF

D gene: NA
V gene: TRBV2
J gene: TRBJ2-7
clone size: NA
CDR3 DNA: TGTGCCAGCAGTCCTCTCCGGGGCGGGGAGCAGTACTTC
CDR3 protein: CASSPLRGGEQYF

D gene: NA
V gene: TRBV5-4
J gene: TRBJ2-7
clone size: NA
CDR3 DNA: TGTGCCAGCAGCCCAGCCTCGGACCGGGACTACGAGCAGTACTTC
CDR3 protein: CASSPASDRDYEQYF

D gene: NA
V gene: TRBV28
J gene: TRBJ2-3
clone size: NA
CDR3 DNA: TGTGCCAGTTTCCCGGCAGATCGTATCACGGGGAAAGGAGGGGATACGCAGTATTTT
CDR3 protein: CASFPADRITGKGGDTQYF

D gene: TRBD2
V gene: TRBV4-3
J gene: TRBJ2-4
clone size: NA
CDR3 DNA: TGCGCCAGCAGCCAGTCACTAGCGGTACTAGCCAAAAACATTCAGTACTTC
CDR3 protein: CASSQSLAVLAKNIQYF

D gene: TRBD1
V gene: TRBV5-4
J gene: TRBJ2-2
clone size: NA
CDR3 DNA: TGTGCCAGCAGCTTGCAGGGGGCGAACACCGGGGAGCTGTTTTTT
CDR3 protein: CASSLQGANTGELFF

D gene: NA
V gene: TRBV2
J gene: TRBJ2-5
clone size: NA
CDR3 DNA: TGTGCCAGCAGTCCTACCAGACGCCAAGAGACCCAGTACTTC
CDR3 protein: CASSPTRRQETQYF

D gene: NA
V gene: TRBV11-2
J gene: TRBJ2-2
clone size: NA
CDR3 DNA: TGTGCCAGCAGCGCGACTAGTTACACCGGGGAGCTGTTTTTT
CDR3 protein: CASSATSYTGELFF

D gene: NA
V gene: TRBV5-1
J gene: TRBJ1-3
clone size: NA
CDR3 DNA: TGCGCCAGCAGCTTGTTTTCCACAGGCACGGCTGGAAACACCATATATTTT
CDR3 protein: CASSLFSTGTAGNTIYF

D gene: NA
V gene: TRBV5-1
J gene: TRBJ2-7
clone size: NA
CDR3 DNA: TGCGCCAGCAGCTTGGCAGGAGATGCCTACGAGCAGTACTTC
CDR3 protein: CASSLAGDAYEQYF

D gene: TRBD2
V gene: TRBV19
J gene: TRBJ2-1
clone size: NA
CDR3 DNA: TGTGCCAGTAGTATCGGGACTAGGAATTTCAATGAGCAGTTCTTC
CDR3 protein: CASSIGTRNFNEQFF

D gene: TRBD1
V gene: TRBV7-3
J gene: TRBJ2-2
clone size: few
CDR3 DNA: TGTGCCAGCAGCTCTCGGACAGGGTCTAACACCGGGGAGCTGTTTTTT
CDR3 protein: CASSSRTGSNTGELFF

D gene: NA
V gene: TRBV7-9
J gene: TRBJ2-3
clone size: NA
CDR3 DNA: TGTGCCAGCAGCTTATATCCTAGGATGGGCACAGATACGCAGTATTTT
CDR3 protein: CASSLYPRMGTDTQYF

D gene: NA
V gene: TRBV19
J gene: TRBJ2-1
clone size: NA
CDR3 DNA: TGTGCCAGTCTTGGGAGGTCCTACAATGAGCAGTTCTTC
CDR3 protein: CASLGRSYNEQFF

D gene: TRBD2
V gene: TRBV5-4
J gene: TRBJ2-2
clone size: NA
CDR3 DNA: TGTGCCAGCAGCTTGGAAGGCGGGAGGAGCAACACCGGGGAGCTGTTTTTT
CDR3 protein: CASSLEGGRSNTGELFF

D gene: TRBD2
V gene: TRBV10-3
J gene: TRBJ2-3
clone size: NA
CDR3 DNA: TGTGCCATCAGTGAGTCGAAGGCGGGAGCTAGCACAGATACGCAGTATTTT
CDR3 protein: CAISESKAGASTDTQYF

D gene: NA
V gene: TRBV5-1
J gene: TRBJ1-2
clone size: NA
CDR3 DNA: TGCGCCAGCAGCTTGTCGGGCTTAACTACGACCTATGGCTACACCTTC
CDR3 protein: CASSLSGLTTTYGYTF

D gene: TRBD1
V gene: TRBV7-2
J gene: TRBJ2-1
clone size: NA
CDR3 DNA: TGTGCCAGCAGCTTAGTACCGGGACAGGGGTATGAGCAGTTCTTC
CDR3 protein: CASSLVPGQGYEQFF

D gene: NA
V gene: TRBV7-2
J gene: TRBJ2-1
clone size: NA
CDR3 DNA: TGTGCCAGCAGCTTAGGTAATTATGTCAACAATGAGCAGTTCTTC
CDR3 protein: CASSLGNYVNNEQFF

D gene: NA
V gene: TRBV7-2
J gene: TRBJ2-1
clone size: NA
CDR3 DNA: TGTGCCAGCAGCTTAACGAGTTACAATGAGCAGTTCTTC
CDR3 protein: CASSLTSYNEQFF

D gene: NA
V gene: TRBV28
J gene: TRBJ2-7
clone size: NA
CDR3 DNA: TGTGCCAGCAGCCGATCCGGGGTATACGAGCAGTACTTC
CDR3 protein: CASSRSGVYEQYF

D gene: TRBD2
V gene: TRBV7-9
J gene: TRBJ2-1
clone size: NA
CDR3 DNA: TGTGCCACAAGCGGGGGTATATCGGGGAATGAGCAGTTCTTC
CDR3 protein: CATSGGISGNEQFF

D gene: TRBD2
V gene: TRBV11-2
J gene: TRBJ2-3
clone size: NA
CDR3 DNA: TGTGCCACCCAGATCGGCGGGGGGGACACAGATACGCAGTATTTT
CDR3 protein: CATQIGGGDTDTQYF

D gene: NA
V gene: TRBV21-1
J gene: TRBJ1-1
clone size: NA
CDR3 DNA: TGTGCCAGCACCCCGTGGGGCAAGGAGAATGAAGCTTTCTTT
CDR3 protein: CASTPWGKENEAFF

D gene: NA
V gene: TRBV14
J gene: TRBJ2-3
clone size: NA
CDR3 DNA: TGTGCCAGCAGCCGAGACACAACGCCGCAGTATTTT
CDR3 protein: CASSRDTTPQYF

D gene: NA
V gene: TRBV27
J gene: TRBJ1-5
clone size: NA
CDR3 DNA: TGTGCCAGCAGTGCTTTCCGACGGACTAGCAATCAGCCCCAGCATTTT
CDR3 protein: CASSAFRRTSNQPQHF

D gene: TRBD2
V gene: TRBV11-2
J gene: TRBJ2-1
clone size: NA
CDR3 DNA: TGTGCCAGCAGCCGGACTAGCGGAACCTACAATGAGCAGTTCTTC
CDR3 protein: CASSRTSGTYNEQFF

D gene: NA
V gene: TRBV7-9
J gene: TRBJ2-1
clone size: NA
CDR3 DNA: TGTGCCAGCAGCTTATTTAGGGTTAATGAGCAGTTCTTC
CDR3 protein: CASSLFRVNEQFF

D gene: TRBD2
V gene: TRBV7-2
J gene: TRBJ2-1
clone size: NA
CDR3 DNA: TGTGCCAGCAGCCCTCCGGGACTAGCGGGAGTAGGAGAGCAGTTCTTC
CDR3 protein: CASSPPGLAGVGEQFF

D gene: NA
V gene: TRBV19
J gene: TRBJ2-7
clone size: NA
CDR3 DNA: TGTGCCAGTAGTAAAGACAGGAACTCCTACGAGCAGTACTTC
CDR3 protein: CASSKDRNSYEQYF

D gene: NA
V gene: TRBV18
J gene: TRBJ2-7
clone size: NA
CDR3 DNA: TGTGCCAGCTCACCTCGGAGCGGATACGAGCAGTACTTC
CDR3 protein: CASSPRSGYEQYF

D gene: NA
V gene: TRBV7-6
J gene: TRBJ2-3
clone size: NA
CDR3 DNA: TGTGCCAGCAGCTTAGGAGCTAGCTCTCCCACAGATACGCAGTATTTT
CDR3 protein: CASSLGASSPTDTQYF

D gene: TRBD2
V gene: TRBV5-1
J gene: TRBJ2-3
clone size: NA
CDR3 DNA: TGCGCCAGCAGCCTTGGGTTGCTAGCGGGAGCGGGCCGTAGCACAGATACGCAGTATTTT
CDR3 protein: CASSLGLLAGAGRSTDTQYF

D gene: TRBD2
V gene: TRBV11-2
J gene: TRBJ2-1
clone size: NA
CDR3 DNA: TGTGCCAGCAGCCCGCTGGTCCAGCGGGAGAATGAGCAGTTCTTC
CDR3 protein: CASSPLVQRENEQFF

D gene: NA
V gene: TRBV5-6
J gene: TRBJ2-7
clone size: NA
CDR3 DNA: TGTGCCAGCAGCTTGGAATCGCTTTGGACCTACGAGCAGTACTTC
CDR3 protein: CASSLESLWTYEQYF

D gene: TRBD1
V gene: TRBV6-5
J gene: TRBJ1-5
clone size: NA
CDR3 DNA: TGTGCCACTCGACAGGGCTCTCAACAGCCCCAGCATTTT
CDR3 protein: CATRQGSQQPQHF

D gene: TRBD2
V gene: TRBV19
J gene: TRBJ2-3
clone size: NA
CDR3 DNA: TGTGCCAGCGAACCGGGCGGGAGGGTCTTGGATACGCAGTATTTT
CDR3 protein: CASEPGGRVLDTQYF

D gene: TRBD1
V gene: TRBV2
J gene: TRBJ1-1
clone size: few
CDR3 DNA: TGTGCCAGCAGGGGGACAGGGGGCGGCACTGAAGCTTTCTTT
CDR3 protein: CASRGTGGGTEAFF

D gene: NA
V gene: TRBV6-4
J gene: TRBJ2-2
clone size: NA
CDR3 DNA: TGTGCCAGCAGCGTTGAACTGTACACCGGGGAGCTGTTTTTT
CDR3 protein: CASSVELYTGELFF

D gene: NA
V gene: TRBV28
J gene: TRBJ1-5
clone size: NA
CDR3 DNA: NA
CDR3 protein: CASSSSTGWGNQPQHF

D gene: TRBD2
V gene: TRBV18
J gene: TRBJ2-5
clone size: NA
CDR3 DNA: TGTGCCAGCTCACCAAAGGTAGCGGGAGAAGAGACCCAGTACTTC
CDR3 protein: CASSPKVAGEETQYF

D gene: NA
V gene: TRBV9
J gene: TRBJ1-4
clone size: once
CDR3 DNA: TGTGCCAGCAGCGTAGAGGGCACTAATGAAAAACTGTTTTTT
CDR3 protein: CASSVEGTNEKLFF

D gene: NA
V gene: TRBV25-1
J gene: TRBJ2-7
clone size: NA
CDR3 DNA: TGTGCCAACCCTTGGGACACCTACGAGCAGTACTTC
CDR3 protein: CANPWDTYEQYF

D gene: TRBD1
V gene: TRBV4-1
J gene: TRBJ2-7
clone size: NA
CDR3 DNA: TGCGCCAGCAGCCGAATACAGGGGGCTGGGGAGCAGTACTTC
CDR3 protein: CASSRIQGAGEQYF

D gene: NA
V gene: TRBV2
J gene: TRBJ1-2
clone size: NA
CDR3 DNA: TGTGCCAGCATCGGTTTCCGGGACGGCTACACCTTC
CDR3 protein: CASIGFRDGYTF

D gene: TRBD1
V gene: TRBV6-5
J gene: TRBJ2-7
clone size: NA
CDR3 DNA: TGTGCCAGCAGTTACTCGACAGGGGCCTACGAGCAGTACTTC
CDR3 protein: CASSYSTGAYEQYF

D gene: TRBD2
V gene: TRBV2
J gene: TRBJ2-3
clone size: NA
CDR3 DNA: TGTGCCAGCGAGGCGGGAGGAACAGATACGCAGTATTTT
CDR3 protein: CASEAGGTDTQYF

D gene: TRBD1
V gene: TRBV29-1
J gene: TRBJ2-1
clone size: NA
CDR3 DNA: TGCAGCGTTGAGGCTGTACAGGGGACGGGTGAGCAGTTCTTC
CDR3 protein: CSVEAVQGTGEQFF

D gene: NA
V gene: TRBV5-1
J gene: TRBJ2-7
clone size: NA
CDR3 DNA: TGCGCCAGCAGCTTTGGGGGGTCTTCTCGAGGGCGGGAGCAGTACTTC
CDR3 protein: CASSFGGSSRGREQYF

D gene: TRBD1
V gene: TRBV11-1
J gene: TRBJ1-1
clone size: NA
CDR3 DNA: TGTGCCAGCAGCCCAAGACAGGGGGTTTTTAACACTGAAGCTTTCTTT
CDR3 protein: CASSPRQGVFNTEAFF

D gene: TRBD1
V gene: TRBV4-1
J gene: TRBJ2-7
clone size: NA
CDR3 DNA: TGCGCCAGCAGCCGCAGAGACAGGGGTAACGAGCAGTACTTC
CDR3 protein: CASSRRDRGNEQYF

D gene: NA
V gene: TRBV29-1
J gene: TRBJ1-5
clone size: NA
CDR3 DNA: TGCAGCGCCACAGGGTCTCTCAATCAGCCCCAGCATTTT
CDR3 protein: CSATGSLNQPQHF